The sequence of this T cell receptor (beta chain) was determined in a study of T-cell memory formation after mild COVID-19. This CDR3 has 15 amino acids. V lost 1 base to trimming and J lost 7 bases; unmatched junction nucleotides: 7. Germline V lookup: CDR1 SGHTA, CDR2 FQGNSA. In the case of this clonotype: The antigen is not known.

Study findings and constraints: The study found balanced CD4/CD8 in clones contracting day 15 to 85 and a CD4+ lean in later expanders.

TCRdb re-analysed the 5' RACE reads in MiXCR, keeping a single row per CDR3 protein. The table lists hundreds of thousands of distinct CDR3 sequences, about a sixth of them singletons. The sequence was collected from a man younger than 35 who had mild COVID-19 (a few samples of this study predate the infection). Cell type and time point are not known. Sequenced sample: PBMCs or a T cell subset sorted from them (not recorded which). This chain links TRBV7-2 with TRBJ1-5, with 7 bases aligning to TRBD1. CDR3 sequence: CASSLGGQARQPQHF. The DNA of the CDR3 is TGTGCCAGCAGCTTAGGAGGACAGGCACGACAGCCCCAGCATTTT.